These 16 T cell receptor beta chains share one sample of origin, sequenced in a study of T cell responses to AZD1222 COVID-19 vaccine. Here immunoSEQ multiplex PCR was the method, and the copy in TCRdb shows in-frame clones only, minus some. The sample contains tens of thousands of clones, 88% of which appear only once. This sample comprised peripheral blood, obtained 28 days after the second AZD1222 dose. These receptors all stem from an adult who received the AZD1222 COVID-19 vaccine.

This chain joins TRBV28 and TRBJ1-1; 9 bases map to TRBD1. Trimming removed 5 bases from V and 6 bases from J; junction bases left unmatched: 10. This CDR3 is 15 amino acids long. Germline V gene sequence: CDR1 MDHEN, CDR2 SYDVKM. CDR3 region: CASSGPGTGIPEAFF. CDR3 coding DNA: TGTGCCAGCAGTGGACCCGGGACAGGGATTCCTGAAGCTTTCTTT.

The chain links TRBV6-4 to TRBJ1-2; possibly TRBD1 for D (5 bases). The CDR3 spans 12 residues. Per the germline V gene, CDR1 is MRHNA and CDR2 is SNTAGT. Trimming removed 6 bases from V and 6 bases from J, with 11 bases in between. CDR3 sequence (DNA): TGTGCCAGCAGCGCCGGGGCCGATGGCTACACCTTC. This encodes CASSAGADGYTF.

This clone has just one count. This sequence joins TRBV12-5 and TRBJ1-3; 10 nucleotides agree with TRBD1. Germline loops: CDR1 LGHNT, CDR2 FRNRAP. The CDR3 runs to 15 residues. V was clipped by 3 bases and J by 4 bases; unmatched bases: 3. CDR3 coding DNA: TGTGCTAGTGGTTTAGGACAGGGGGAAGGAAACACCATATATTTT. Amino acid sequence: CASGLGQGEGNTIYF.

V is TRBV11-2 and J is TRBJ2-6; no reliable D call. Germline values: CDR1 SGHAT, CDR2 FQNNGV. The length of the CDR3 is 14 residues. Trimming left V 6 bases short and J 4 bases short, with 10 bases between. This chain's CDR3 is CASRRLAGANVLTF. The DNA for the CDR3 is TGTGCCAGCAGGCGGCTGGCCGGGGCCAACGTCCTGACTTTC.

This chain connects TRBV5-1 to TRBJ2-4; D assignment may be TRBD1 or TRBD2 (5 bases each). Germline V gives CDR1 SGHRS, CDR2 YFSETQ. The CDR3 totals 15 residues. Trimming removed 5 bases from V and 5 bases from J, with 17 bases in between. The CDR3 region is CASREGPGNQNIQYF. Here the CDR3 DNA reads TGCGCCAGCAGAGAGGGCCCAGGGAACCAAAACATTCAGTACTTC.

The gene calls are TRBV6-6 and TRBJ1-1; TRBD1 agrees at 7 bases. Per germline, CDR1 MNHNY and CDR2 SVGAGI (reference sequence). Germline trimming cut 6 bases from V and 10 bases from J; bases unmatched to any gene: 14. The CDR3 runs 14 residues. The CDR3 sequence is CASSRRQGRVGAFF. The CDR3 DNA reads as TGTGCCAGCAGCCGGCGACAGGGTCGAGTGGGAGCTTTCTTT.

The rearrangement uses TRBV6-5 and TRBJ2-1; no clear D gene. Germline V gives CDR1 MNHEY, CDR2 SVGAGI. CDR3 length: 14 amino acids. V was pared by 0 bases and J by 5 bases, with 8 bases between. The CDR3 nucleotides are TGTGCCAGCAGTTACTCGGGCAAAAACAATGAGCAGTTCTTC. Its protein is CASSYSGKNNEQFF.

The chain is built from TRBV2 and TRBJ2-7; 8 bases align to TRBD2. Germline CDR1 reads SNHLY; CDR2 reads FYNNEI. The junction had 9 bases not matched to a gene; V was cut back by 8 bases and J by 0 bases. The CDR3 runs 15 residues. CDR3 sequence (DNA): TGTGCCAGCTCCCGGGAGGGGAACCCCTCCTACGAGCAGTACTTC. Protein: CASSREGNPSYEQYF.

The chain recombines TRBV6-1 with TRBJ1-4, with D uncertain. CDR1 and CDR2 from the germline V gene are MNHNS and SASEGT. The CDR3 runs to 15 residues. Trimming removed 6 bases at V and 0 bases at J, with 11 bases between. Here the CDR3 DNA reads TGTGCCAGCAGCCGTTCGGGAGCAACTAATGAAAAACTGTTTTTT. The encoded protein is CASSRSGATNEKLFF.

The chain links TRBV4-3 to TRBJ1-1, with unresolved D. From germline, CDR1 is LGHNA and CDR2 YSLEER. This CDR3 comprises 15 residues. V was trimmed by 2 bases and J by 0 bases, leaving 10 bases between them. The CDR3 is CASSQRFTMNTEAFF. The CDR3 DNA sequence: TGCGCCAGCAGCCAACGGTTCACAATGAACACTGAAGCTTTCTTT.

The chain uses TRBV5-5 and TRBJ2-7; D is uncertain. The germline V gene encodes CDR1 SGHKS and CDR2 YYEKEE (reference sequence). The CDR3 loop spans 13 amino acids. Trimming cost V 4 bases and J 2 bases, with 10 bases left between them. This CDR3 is CASSLEWTYEQYF. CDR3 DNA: TGTGCCAGCAGCCTGGAGTGGACCTACGAGCAGTACTTC.

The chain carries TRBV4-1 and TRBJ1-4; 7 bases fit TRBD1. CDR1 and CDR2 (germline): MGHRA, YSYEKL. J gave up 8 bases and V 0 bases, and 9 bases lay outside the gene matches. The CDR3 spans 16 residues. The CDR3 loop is CASSQDPGGGREKLFF. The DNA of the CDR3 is TGCGCCAGCAGCCAAGACCCGGGAGGGGGCAGGGAAAAACTGTTTTTT.

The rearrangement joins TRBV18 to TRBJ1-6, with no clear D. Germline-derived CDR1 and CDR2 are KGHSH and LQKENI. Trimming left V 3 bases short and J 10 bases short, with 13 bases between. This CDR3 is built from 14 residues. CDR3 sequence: CASSPGIGGSPLHF. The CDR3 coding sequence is TGTGCCAGCTCACCGGGAATTGGAGGGTCACCCCTCCACTTT. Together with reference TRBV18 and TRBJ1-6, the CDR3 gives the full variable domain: NAGVMQNPRHLVRRRGQEARLRCSPMKGHSHVYWYRQLPEEGLKFMVYLQKENIIDESGMPKERFSAEFPKEGPSILRIQQVVRGDSAAYFCASSPGIGGSPLHFGNGTRLTVT.

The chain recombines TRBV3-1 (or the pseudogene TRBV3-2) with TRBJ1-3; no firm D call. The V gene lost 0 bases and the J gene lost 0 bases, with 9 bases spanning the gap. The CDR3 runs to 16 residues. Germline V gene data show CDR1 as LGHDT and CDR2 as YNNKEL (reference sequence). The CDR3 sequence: CASSQDRGYSGNTIYF. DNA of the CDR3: TGTGCCAGCAGCCAAGATAGAGGGTACTCTGGAAACACCATATATTTT.

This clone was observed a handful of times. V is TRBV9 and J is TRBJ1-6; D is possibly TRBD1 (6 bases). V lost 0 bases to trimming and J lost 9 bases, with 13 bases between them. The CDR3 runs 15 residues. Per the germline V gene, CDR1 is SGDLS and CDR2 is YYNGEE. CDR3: CASSVGTVRGSPLHF. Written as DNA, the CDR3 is TGTGCCAGCAGCGTAGGGACAGTGAGGGGTTCACCCCTCCACTTT.

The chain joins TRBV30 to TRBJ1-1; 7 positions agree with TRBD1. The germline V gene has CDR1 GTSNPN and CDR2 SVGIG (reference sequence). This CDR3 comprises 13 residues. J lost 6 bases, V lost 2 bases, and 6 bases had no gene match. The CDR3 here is CAWSLQGNAEAFF. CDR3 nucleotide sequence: TGTGCCTGGAGTCTACAGGGGAATGCTGAAGCTTTCTTT.